This paragraph reports one TCR beta chain. This entry is derived from a study of blood T cell repertoires in COVID-19. The overall study: The study drew acute and convalescent COVID-19 samples from the United States, Italy and Spain.

V was pared by 2 bases and J by 3 bases, with 10 bases between. The CDR3 spans 14 residues. Germline V gene data show CDR1 as GTSNPN and CDR2 as SVGIG (reference sequence). The assay was immunoSEQ multiplex PCR, and TCRdb's table has in-frame clones only and misses some. The top ten clones hold around 13% of a sample with 59,000 or so clones, 82% of them seen once. What was sequenced was peripheral blood. V usage is TRBV30 and J usage is TRBJ2-2; D may be TRBD1 (5 bases). The TCR originated in a human donor in a cohort sampled during active COVID-19. The CDR3: CAWSIQGYTGELFF. CDR3 nucleotide sequence: TGTGCCTGGAGTATCCAGGGTTACACCGGGGAGCTGTTTTTT.